Shown below are 21 T cell receptor beta chains from a single sample sequenced in a study of PD-1 blockade in classical Hodgkin lymphoma. Profiling relied on immunoSEQ multiplex PCR, and the TCRdb table lists in-frame clones only, not all of them. Found here are more than 15,000 clones, about four fifths of them singletons; the top ten hold roughly 1.3%. Documented time point: newly diagnosed, previously untreated cHL patient sample. Researchers used magnetic negative selection to pull out pure CD4+ T cells from thawed PBMCs. Sequencing was performed on CD4+ T cells from blood. Receptors originate from a human donor with classical Hodgkin lymphoma.

The chain combines TRBV11-2 with TRBJ1-5, with D perhaps TRBD1 (6 bases). Trimming took off 3 bases at V and 11 bases at J, with 11 bases between the two ends. This CDR3 region has 12 residues. From germline, CDR1 is SGHAT and CDR2 FQNNGV. The CDR3 sequence: CASSFGGETQHF. The CDR3 DNA follows: TGTGCCAGCAGCTTCGGGGGCGAGACCCAGCATTTT.

V and J are TRBV27 and TRBJ2-4, with 9 nucleotides matching TRBD1. With 5 bases clipped from V and 9 bases from J, the junction kept 8 bases outside the gene matches. The CDR3 covers 14 residues. CDR1 is MNHEY, CDR2 SMNVEV, per germline (reference sequence). This chain's CDR3 is CASSRAGQGSIQYF. CDR3 nucleotides: TGTGCCAGCAGTCGCGCGGGACAGGGCTCCATTCAGTACTTC.

The chain carries TRBV7-9 and TRBJ2-7; D might be TRBD1 (6 bases). V lost 1 base and J lost 7, with 17 bases in between. Germline CDR1 and CDR2: SEHNR and FQNEAQ (reference sequence). This CDR3 has 15 amino acids. Here the CDR3 DNA reads TGTGCCAGCAGCTTAGGGGTGCGCAGGGGCGGTGAGCAGTACTTC. It encodes CASSLGVRRGGEQYF.

This clone was recorded once. The rearrangement joins TRBV28 to TRBJ2-7, with 11 positions matching TRBD1. The ends lost 6 bases at V and 2 bases at J; junction bases unmatched: 6. The germline CDR1 and CDR2 sequences are MDHEN and SYDVKM. The CDR3 length is 15 residues. The CDR3 nucleotides read TGTGCCAGCAGAGACCGGGACAGGGGGGCCTACGAGCAGTACTTC. Translation: CASRDRDRGAYEQYF. Full variable domain (missing parts from reference TRBV28 and TRBJ2-7): DVKVTQSSRYLVKRTGEKVFLECVQDMDHENMFWYRQDPGLGLRLIYFSYDVKMKEKGDIPEGYSVSREKKERFSLILESASTNQTSMYLCASRDRDRGAYEQYFGPGTRLTVT.

The rearrangement joins TRBV5-1 to TRBJ2-3; no clear D. Trimming pared 0 bases from V and 2 bases from J, leaving 10 bases between. The CDR3 consists of 15 residues. From germline, CDR1 is SGHRS and CDR2 YFSETQ. CDR3 amino acids: CASSLASGYTDTQYF. CDR3 coding DNA: TGCGCCAGCAGCTTGGCGTCCGGGTACACAGATACGCAGTATTTT.

J is TRBJ1-1 and V is TRBV20-1, with no clear D. Trimming pared 2 bases from V and 11 bases from J, leaving 12 bases between. This CDR3 is 11 amino acids long. The germline V gene has CDR1 DFQATT and CDR2 SNEGSKA (reference sequence). CDR3 sequence: CSARRALTAFF. CDR3 DNA sequence: TGCAGTGCTAGAAGGGCCTTGACCGCTTTCTTT.

This rearrangement joins TRBV2 to TRBJ2-1; D possibly corresponds to TRBD1 (6 bases). Trimming left V 7 bases short and J 3 bases short, with 10 bases between. Germline values: CDR1 SNHLY, CDR2 FYNNEI. The CDR3 is 13 amino acids. This CDR3 is CASMTGLYNEQFF. The DNA of the CDR3 is TGTGCCAGCATGACAGGACTCTACAATGAGCAGTTCTTC.

The chain recombines TRBV11-3 with TRBJ2-5; D remains unclear. V shed 5 bases and J shed 4 bases, with 14 bases lying between them. In germline, CDR1 is SGHNT, CDR2 YENEEA. The CDR3 consists of 14 residues. The CDR3 spells CASSTTGGIETQYF. CDR3 nucleotide sequence: TGTGCCAGCAGCACCACCGGTGGTATAGAGACCCAGTACTTC.

The V gene is TRBV7-9, the J gene TRBJ2-1; D is unclear. In germline, CDR1 is SEHNR, CDR2 FQNEAQ (reference sequence). Between the trimmed V and J ends, which lost 2 bases and 15 bases, there was a span of 11 bases. This CDR3 contains 11 residues. The CDR3 spells CASSLIGSRFF. For the CDR3, the DNA is TGTGCCAGCAGCTTAATCGGCTCGCGGTTCTTC. Based on the CDR3 plus reference TRBV7-9 and TRBJ2-1, the full variable domain is DTGVSQNPRHKITKRGQNVTFRCDPISEHNRLYWYRQTLGQGPEFLTYFQNEAQLEKSRLLSDRFSAERPKGSFSTLEIQRTEQGDSAMYLCASSLIGSRFFGPGTRLTVL.

This chain joins TRBV6-1 and TRBJ1-1, with D possibly TRBD1 on 5 matching bases. The CDR3 contains 16 residues. Trimming left V 3 bases short and J 4 bases short, with 18 bases between. Germline V CDR1 and CDR2: MNHNS, SASEGT. The CDR3 DNA is TGTGCCAGCAGTGATCAGGGCAGGGAAACGGGCACTGAAGCTTTCTTT. Protein: CASSDQGRETGTEAFF.

CDR3 coding DNA: TGTGCCAGCAGTTACTCGCTGGGCACCGGGGAGCTGTTTTTT. Translating it yields CASSYSLGTGELFF. The V and J genes are TRBV6-5 and TRBJ2-2; D gene ambiguous. This CDR3 region has 14 residues. V shed 0 bases and J shed 4 bases, with 6 bases lying between them. Germline V CDR1 and CDR2: MNHEY, SVGAGI.

This chain's CDR3 is CASSPWDGGYGNTIYF. The CDR3 DNA reads TGTGCCAGCAGTCCGTGGGACGGGGGCTATGGGAACACCATATATTTT. V gene TRBV27 combines with J gene TRBJ1-3; D perhaps matches TRBD1 (6 bases). V was pared by 5 bases and J by 7 bases, with 21 bases between. The germline V gene encodes CDR1 MNHEY and CDR2 SMNVEV (reference sequence). CDR3 length equals 16 residues.

The rearrangement uses TRBV5-1 and TRBJ2-5; maybe TRBD2 (6 bases). V shed 4 bases and J shed 1 base, with 17 bases lying between them. Germline loops: CDR1 SGHRS, CDR2 YFSETQ. The CDR3 is 16 amino acids. This chain's CDR3 is CASSIQGGRTQETQYF. DNA for the CDR3: TGCGCCAGCAGCATCCAGGGAGGAAGGACCCAAGAGACCCAGTACTTC.

This rearrangement joins TRBV18 to TRBJ2-3; D is ambiguous. Deletions cut 4 bases from V and 4 bases from J, with 6 bases between. This CDR3 has 12 residues. Germline CDR1 and CDR2: KGHSH and LQKENI. For the CDR3, the DNA is TGTGCCAGCTCACAGTTGGCAGATACGCAGTATTTT. It is translated as CASSQLADTQYF.

V is TRBV4-1 and J is TRBJ2-1, with D unclear. Germline values: CDR1 MGHRA, CDR2 YSYEKL. V gave up 3 bases and J gave up 0 bases, with 15 bases separating them. This CDR3 comprises 17 residues. The CDR3 DNA reads as TGCGCCAGCAGCCAGGACGTCTTCCAGAGCTCCTACAATGAGCAGTTCTTC. It codes for CASSQDVFQSSYNEQFF.

The rearrangement joins TRBV6-1 to TRBJ1-2; D is unclear. This CDR3 region has 12 residues. Germline V gives CDR1 MNHNS, CDR2 SASEGT. V lost 2 bases and J 8 bases, leaving 9 bases between the germline ends. For the CDR3, the DNA is TGTGCCAGCAGTGAATTCGAACGAGGCTACACCTTC. Translating it yields CASSEFERGYTF.

The J gene is TRBJ2-3, the V gene TRBV27; D is ambiguous. The V and J ends lost 5 bases and 1 base respectively, with 10 bases between them. Germline loops: CDR1 MNHEY, CDR2 SMNVEV (reference sequence). The CDR3 runs to 14 residues. For the CDR3, the DNA is TGTGCCAGCAGTCTTGGACGAGGCACAGATACGCAGTATTTT. It yields the protein CASSLGRGTDTQYF.

The chain links TRBV28 to TRBJ1-4, with a possible D match to TRBD1 (6 bases). The CDR3 loop spans 16 amino acids. V lost 7 bases and J lost 0, with 15 bases in between. The germline gives CDR1 MDHEN, CDR2 SYDVKM. In nucleotides, the CDR3 is TGTGCCAGCAAGGGGCCGGACAGAGCAACTAATGAAAAACTGTTTTTT. This codes for CASKGPDRATNEKLFF. The variable domain in full, with the rest retrieved from reference TRBV28 and TRBJ1-4, is DVKVTQSSRYLVKRTGEKVFLECVQDMDHENMFWYRQDPGLGLRLIYFSYDVKMKEKGDIPEGYSVSREKKERFSLILESASTNQTSMYLCASKGPDRATNEKLFFGSGTQLSVL.

This chain uses TRBV7-2 with TRBJ2-1; the D gene could be TRBD1 or TRBD2 (6 bases each). With 5 bases removed from V and 7 bases from J, the gap between germline ends came to 21 bases. Germline CDR1 is SGHTA and CDR2 is FQGNSA. This CDR3 comprises 16 residues. The CDR3 is CASSHVLGGTSNEQFF. The DNA of the CDR3 is TGTGCCAGCAGCCACGTTTTAGGGGGGACCTCTAATGAGCAGTTCTTC.

This clone was seen once. This rearrangement joins TRBV5-8 to TRBJ2-7, with 9 positions matching TRBD2. The germline gives CDR1 SGHTS, CDR2 YDEGEE. The CDR3 consists of 16 residues. With V trimmed by 5 bases and J by 4 bases, 13 bases remained unmatched. The CDR3 here is CASRRAQREVPYEQYF. The CDR3 DNA is TGTGCCAGCAGGAGGGCCCAGCGGGAGGTACCTTACGAGCAGTACTTC.

The rearrangement joins TRBV7-2 to TRBJ2-7; D is unclear. CDR1 is SGHTA and CDR2 is FQGNSA in the germline V gene. The CDR3 spans 15 residues. Trimming cost V 6 bases and J 3 bases, with 18 bases left between them. CDR3 residues: CASRTDGEQYYEQYF. The CDR3 DNA reads TGTGCCAGCAGAACAGACGGAGAACAATACTACGAGCAGTACTTC.